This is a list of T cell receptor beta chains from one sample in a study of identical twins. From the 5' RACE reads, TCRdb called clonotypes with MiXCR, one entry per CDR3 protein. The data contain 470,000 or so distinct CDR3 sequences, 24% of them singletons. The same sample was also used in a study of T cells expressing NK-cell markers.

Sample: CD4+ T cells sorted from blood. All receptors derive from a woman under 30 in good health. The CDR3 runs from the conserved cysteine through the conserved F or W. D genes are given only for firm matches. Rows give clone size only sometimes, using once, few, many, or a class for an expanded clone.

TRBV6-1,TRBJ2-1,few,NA,CASRGGGSQTNEQFF,TGTGCCAGCAGAGGGGGGGGGTCCCAAACCAATGAGCAGTTCTTC
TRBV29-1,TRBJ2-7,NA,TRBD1,CSVEAGQGNYEQYF,TGCAGCGTTGAAGCCGGACAGGGGAACTACGAGCAGTACTTC
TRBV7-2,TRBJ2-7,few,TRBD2,CARPCSGRISYEQYF,TGTGCCCGACCCTGCAGCGGGAGGATATCCTACGAGCAGTACTTC
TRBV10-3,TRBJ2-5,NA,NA,CAISEPGTHQETQYF,TGTGCCATCAGTGAGCCGGGGACTCATCAAGAGACCCAGTACTTC
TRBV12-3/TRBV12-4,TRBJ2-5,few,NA,CASSFGPDRNSQYF,TGTGCCAGCAGTTTCGGTCCGGACCGCAACAGTCAGTACTTC
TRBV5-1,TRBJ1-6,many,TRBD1,CASRVGTVTPNSPLHF,TGCGCCAGCCGTGTGGGGACAGTCACCCCTAATTCACCCCTCCACTTT
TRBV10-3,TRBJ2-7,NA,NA,CAISVRDEQYF,TGTGCCATCTCGGTCCGGGACGAGCAGTACTTC
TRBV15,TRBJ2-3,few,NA,CATSPLTDTQYF,TGTGCCACCAGTCCCCTAACAGATACGCAGTATTTT
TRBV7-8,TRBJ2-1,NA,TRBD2,CASSLMAGAAGYNEQFF,TGTGCCAGCAGCTTAATGGCGGGAGCCGCGGGGTACAATGAGCAGTTCTTC
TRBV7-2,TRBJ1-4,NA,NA,CASSLYKGEKLFF,TGTGCCAGCAGCCTGTACAAAGGGGAAAAACTGTTTTTT